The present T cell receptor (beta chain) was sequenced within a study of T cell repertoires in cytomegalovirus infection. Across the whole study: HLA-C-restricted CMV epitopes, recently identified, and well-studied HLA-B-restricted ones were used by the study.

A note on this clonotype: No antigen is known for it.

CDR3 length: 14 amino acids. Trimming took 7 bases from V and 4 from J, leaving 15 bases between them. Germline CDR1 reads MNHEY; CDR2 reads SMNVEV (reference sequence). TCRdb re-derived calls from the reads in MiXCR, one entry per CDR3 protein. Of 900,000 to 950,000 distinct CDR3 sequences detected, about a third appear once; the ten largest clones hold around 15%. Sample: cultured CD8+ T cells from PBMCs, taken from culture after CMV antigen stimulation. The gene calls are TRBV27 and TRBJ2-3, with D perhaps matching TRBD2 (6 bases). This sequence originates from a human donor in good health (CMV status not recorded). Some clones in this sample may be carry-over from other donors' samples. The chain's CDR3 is CASTLIWGADTQYF. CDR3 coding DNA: TGTGCCAGCACCCTTATCTGGGGGGCAGATACGCAGTATTTT.